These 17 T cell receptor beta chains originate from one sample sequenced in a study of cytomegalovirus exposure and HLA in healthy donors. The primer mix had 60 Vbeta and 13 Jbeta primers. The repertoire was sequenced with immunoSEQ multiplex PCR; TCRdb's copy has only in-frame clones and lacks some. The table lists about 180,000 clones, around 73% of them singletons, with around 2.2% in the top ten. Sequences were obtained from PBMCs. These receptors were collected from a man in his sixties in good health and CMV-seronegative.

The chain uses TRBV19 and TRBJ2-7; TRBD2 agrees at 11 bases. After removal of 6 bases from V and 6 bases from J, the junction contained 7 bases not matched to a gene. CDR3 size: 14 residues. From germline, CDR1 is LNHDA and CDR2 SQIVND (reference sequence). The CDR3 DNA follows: TGTGCCAGTAGGGGACTAGCGGCACCCTCCGAGCAGTACTTC. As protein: CASRGLAAPSEQYF.

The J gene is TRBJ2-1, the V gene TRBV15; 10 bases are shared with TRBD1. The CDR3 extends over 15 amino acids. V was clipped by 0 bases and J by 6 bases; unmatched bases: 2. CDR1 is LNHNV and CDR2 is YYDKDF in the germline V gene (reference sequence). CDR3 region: CATSRDWDRGNEQFF. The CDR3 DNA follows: TGTGCCACCAGCAGAGATTGGGACAGGGGCAATGAGCAGTTCTTC.

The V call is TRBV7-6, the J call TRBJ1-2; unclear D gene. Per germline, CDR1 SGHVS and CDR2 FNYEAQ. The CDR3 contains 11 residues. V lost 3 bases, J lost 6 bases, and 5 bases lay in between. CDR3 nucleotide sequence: TGTGCCAGCAGCTTGGCGGATGGCTACACCTTC. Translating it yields CASSLADGYTF.

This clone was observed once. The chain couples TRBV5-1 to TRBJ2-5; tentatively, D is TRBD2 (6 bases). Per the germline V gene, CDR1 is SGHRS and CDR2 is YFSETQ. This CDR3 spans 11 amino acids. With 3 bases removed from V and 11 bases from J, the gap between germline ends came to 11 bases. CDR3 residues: CASSSPGEQYF. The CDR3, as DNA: TGCGCCAGCAGCTCCCCGGGGGAGCAGTACTTC. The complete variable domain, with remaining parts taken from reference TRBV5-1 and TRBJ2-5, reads KAGVTQTPRYLIKTRGQQVTLSCSPISGHRSVSWYQQTPGQGLQFLFEYFSETQRNKGNFPGRFSGRQFSNSRSEMNVSTLELGDSALYLCASSSPGEQYFGPGTRLLVL.

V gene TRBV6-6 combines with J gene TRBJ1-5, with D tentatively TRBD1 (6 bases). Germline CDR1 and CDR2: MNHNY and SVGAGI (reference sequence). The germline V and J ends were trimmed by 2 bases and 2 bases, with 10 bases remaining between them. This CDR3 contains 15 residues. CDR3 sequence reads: CASSYDEGGNQPQHF. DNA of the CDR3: TGTGCCAGCAGTTACGACGAGGGGGGCAATCAGCCCCAGCATTTT.

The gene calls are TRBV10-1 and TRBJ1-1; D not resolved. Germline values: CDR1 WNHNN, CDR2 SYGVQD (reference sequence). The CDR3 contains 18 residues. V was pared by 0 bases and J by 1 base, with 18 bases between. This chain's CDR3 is CASSESLGVCSRNTEAFF. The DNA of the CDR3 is TGCGCCAGCAGTGAGTCGTTGGGAGTTTGTAGTCGGAACACTGAAGCTTTCTTT.

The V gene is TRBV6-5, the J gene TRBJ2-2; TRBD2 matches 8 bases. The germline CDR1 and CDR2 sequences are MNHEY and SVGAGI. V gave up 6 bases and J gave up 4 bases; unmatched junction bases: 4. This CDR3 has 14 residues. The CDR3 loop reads CASRGLDRTGELFF. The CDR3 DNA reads TGTGCCAGCAGGGGACTAGATCGCACCGGGGAGCTGTTTTTT.

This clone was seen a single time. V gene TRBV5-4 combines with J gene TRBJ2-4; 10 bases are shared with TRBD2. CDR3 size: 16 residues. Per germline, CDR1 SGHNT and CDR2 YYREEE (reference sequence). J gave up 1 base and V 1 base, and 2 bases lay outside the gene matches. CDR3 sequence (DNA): TGTGCCAGCAGCTTGATTAGCGGGGGGGCCAAAAACATTCAGTACTTC. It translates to CASSLISGGAKNIQYF.

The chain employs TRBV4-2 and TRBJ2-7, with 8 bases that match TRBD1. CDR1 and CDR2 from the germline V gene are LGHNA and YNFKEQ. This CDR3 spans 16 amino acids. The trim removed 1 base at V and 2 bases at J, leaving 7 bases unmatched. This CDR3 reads CASSQGLGTGPYEQYF. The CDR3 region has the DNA TGTGCCAGCAGCCAAGGCCTCGGGACAGGTCCCTACGAGCAGTACTTC.

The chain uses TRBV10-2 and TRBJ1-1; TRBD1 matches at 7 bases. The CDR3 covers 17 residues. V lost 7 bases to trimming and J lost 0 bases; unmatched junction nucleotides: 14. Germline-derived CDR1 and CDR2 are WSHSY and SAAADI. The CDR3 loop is CASTGTVGGGLNTEAFF. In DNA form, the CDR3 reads TGCGCCAGCACCGGGACAGTGGGTGGGGGCCTGAACACTGAAGCTTTCTTT.

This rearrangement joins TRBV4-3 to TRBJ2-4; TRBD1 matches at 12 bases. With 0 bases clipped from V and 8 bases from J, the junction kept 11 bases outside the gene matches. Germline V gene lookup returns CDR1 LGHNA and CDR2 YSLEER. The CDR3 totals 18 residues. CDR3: CASSQDWGQGAQRDIQYF. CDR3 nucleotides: TGCGCCAGCAGCCAAGACTGGGGACAGGGGGCGCAGAGGGACATTCAGTACTTC.

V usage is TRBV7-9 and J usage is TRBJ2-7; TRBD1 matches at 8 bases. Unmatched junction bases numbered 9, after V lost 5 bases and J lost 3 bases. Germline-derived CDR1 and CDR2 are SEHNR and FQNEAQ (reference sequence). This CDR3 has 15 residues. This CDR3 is CASSARQGSYYEQYF. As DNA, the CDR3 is TGTGCCAGCAGCGCCCGACAGGGGTCCTACTACGAGCAGTACTTC.

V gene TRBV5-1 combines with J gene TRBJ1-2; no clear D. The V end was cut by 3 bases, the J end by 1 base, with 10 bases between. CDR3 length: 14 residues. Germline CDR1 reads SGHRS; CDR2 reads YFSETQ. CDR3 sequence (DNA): TGCGCCAGCAGCTCAACCAGAAATAACTATGGCTACACCTTC. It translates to CASSSTRNNYGYTF.

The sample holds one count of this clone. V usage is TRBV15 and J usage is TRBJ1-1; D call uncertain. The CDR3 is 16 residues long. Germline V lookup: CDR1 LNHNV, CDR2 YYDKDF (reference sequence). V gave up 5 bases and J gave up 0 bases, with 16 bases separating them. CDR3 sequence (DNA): TGTGCCACCAGCGGTACAGCAGACGAAATGAACACTGAAGCTTTCTTT. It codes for CATSGTADEMNTEAFF.

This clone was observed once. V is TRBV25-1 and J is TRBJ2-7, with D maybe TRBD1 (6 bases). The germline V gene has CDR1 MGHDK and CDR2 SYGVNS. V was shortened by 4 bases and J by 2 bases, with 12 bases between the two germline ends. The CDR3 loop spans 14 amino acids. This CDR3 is CASSGHRDPYEQYF. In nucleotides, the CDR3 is TGTGCCAGCAGTGGGCACAGGGATCCCTACGAGCAGTACTTC.

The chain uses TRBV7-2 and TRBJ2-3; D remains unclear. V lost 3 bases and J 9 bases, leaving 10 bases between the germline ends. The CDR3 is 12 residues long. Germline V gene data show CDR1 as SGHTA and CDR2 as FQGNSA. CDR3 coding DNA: TGTGCCAGCAGCTTTGACGGAGCCACGCAGTATTTT. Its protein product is CASSFDGATQYF.

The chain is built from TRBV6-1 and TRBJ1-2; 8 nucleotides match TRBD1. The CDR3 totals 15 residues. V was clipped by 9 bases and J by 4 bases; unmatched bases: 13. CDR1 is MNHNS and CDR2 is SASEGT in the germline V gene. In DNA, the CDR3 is TGTGCCAGTAAACTTGACAGGGGCGGGGGCTATGGCTACACCTTC. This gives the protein CASKLDRGGGYGYTF.